Shown below are 13 T cell receptor beta chains from a single sample sequenced in a study of blood T cell repertoires in COVID-19. Sequencing was performed with immunoSEQ multiplex PCR; in TCRdb, only in-frame clones are kept and a portion is missing. The data contain some 93,000 clones, around nine tenths of them singletons. Sample: peripheral blood. The receptors here all came from a man aged 60-69 years with acute or convalescent COVID-19.

The rearrangement uses TRBV7-8 and TRBJ2-7; D may be TRBD1 (6 bases). The germline V gene encodes CDR1 SGHVS and CDR2 FQNEAQ. V lost 1 base and J 1 base, leaving 8 bases between the germline ends. This CDR3 has 14 residues. The CDR3 loop is CASSLGTVSYEQYF. Written as DNA, the CDR3 is TGTGCCAGCAGCTTAGGGACAGTTTCCTACGAGCAGTACTTC.

The rearrangement uses TRBV19 and TRBJ2-7; tentative D call: TRBD2 (5 bases). CDR1 LNHDA and CDR2 SQIVND come from the germline V gene (reference sequence). The CDR3 covers 14 residues. V gave up 5 bases and J gave up 5 bases, with 16 bases separating them. The CDR3 DNA is TGTGCCAGTAGTGGAGCGGAGGAGATCGACGAGCAGTACTTC. It codes for CASSGAEEIDEQYF.

The chain combines TRBV10-3 with TRBJ2-7, with TRBD2 matching over 14 bases. Germline CDR1 is ENHRY and CDR2 is SYGVKD. The junction had 12 bases not matched to a gene; V was cut back by 4 bases and J by 7 bases. This CDR3 is built from 17 residues. The CDR3 coding sequence is TGTGCCATCAGTGCATTTCCCGGGACTAGCGGGAGTTGGGAGCAGTACTTC. This translates into CAISAFPGTSGSWEQYF.

This chain connects TRBV5-6 to TRBJ2-3, with D unresolved. This CDR3 region has 11 residues. The V gene lost 2 bases and the J gene lost 5 bases, with 3 bases spanning the gap. The germline gives CDR1 SGHDT, CDR2 YYEEEE. This CDR3 reads CASSFRDTQYF. The CDR3 DNA reads as TGTGCCAGCAGCTTCAGAGATACGCAGTATTTT.

The rearrangement joins TRBV7-2 to TRBJ2-1; D is perhaps TRBD2 (6 bases). Trimming cost V 5 bases and J 6 bases, with 11 bases left between them. The CDR3 sequence is 13 residues long. Germline CDR1 and CDR2: SGHTA and FQGNSA. CDR3 DNA: TGTGCCAGCAGCCTCGGGAGTATCAATGAGCAGTTCTTC. This translates into CASSLGSINEQFF.

This chain connects TRBV6-4 to TRBJ1-5; 7 bases fit TRBD1. Germline lookup yields CDR1 MRHNA and CDR2 SNTAGT. The CDR3 consists of 18 residues. The V and J ends lost 5 bases and 9 bases, in that order; junction bases with no gene match: 22. As DNA, the CDR3 is TGTGCCAGCAGTAAAGAGGGGCCGACAGGGAGTACGAGTTGGCCCCAGCATTTT. Its protein is CASSKEGPTGSTSWPQHF.

J is TRBJ1-5 and V is TRBV7-9, with D perhaps TRBD1 (6 bases). CDR3 length: 15 amino acids. Germline lookup yields CDR1 SEHNR and CDR2 FQNEAQ (reference sequence). V was pared by 1 base and J by 7 bases, with 14 bases between. CDR3 coding DNA: TGTGCCAGCAGCTTAGATTGGGCAGGGGACCAGCCCCAGCATTTT. Amino acid sequence: CASSLDWAGDQPQHF.

This rearrangement joins TRBV19 to TRBJ2-1; a possible D gene is TRBD1 (6 bases). Per the germline V gene, CDR1 is LNHDA and CDR2 is SQIVND (reference sequence). This CDR3 is 15 amino acids long. Trimming removed 5 bases at V and 3 bases at J, with 14 bases between. CDR3 residues: CASSLPGQNYNEQFF. The CDR3 coding sequence is TGTGCCAGTAGTTTGCCGGGACAAAACTACAATGAGCAGTTCTTC.

This clone was counted a few times. The rearrangement joins TRBV5-1 to TRBJ2-7, with D possibly matching TRBD1 (6 bases). Trimming cost V 3 bases and J 2 bases, with 12 bases left between them. This CDR3 has 14 amino acids. Looked up from germline, CDR1 is SGHRS and CDR2 is YFSETQ. CDR3 loop: CASSSGVLAYEQYF. The CDR3 region has the DNA TGCGCCAGCAGCTCAGGGGTGTTAGCCTACGAGCAGTACTTC. The entire variable domain, with the rest obtained from reference TRBV5-1 and TRBJ2-7, is as follows: KAGVTQTPRYLIKTRGQQVTLSCSPISGHRSVSWYQQTPGQGLQFLFEYFSETQRNKGNFPGRFSGRQFSNSRSEMNVSTLELGDSALYLCASSSGVLAYEQYFGPGTRLTVT.

This sequence joins TRBV21-1 and TRBJ1-2. TRBV21-1 is deemed a pseudogene. The length of the CDR3 is 14 residues. As DNA, the CDR3 is TGTGCCAGCAGCAAGGGGGGAAGAGTCTATGGCTACACCTTC. It translates to CASSKGGRVYGYTF.

The chain carries TRBV3-1 (or the pseudogene TRBV3-2) and TRBJ2-3; 8 bases align to TRBD2. V lost 0 bases, J lost 4 bases, and 0 bases stayed unmatched. CDR3 length: 14 amino acids. Germline CDR1 reads LGHDT; CDR2 reads YNNKEL (reference sequence). The CDR3 here is CASSQEGLADTQYF. CDR3 DNA sequence: TGTGCCAGCAGCCAAGAGGGACTAGCAGATACGCAGTATTTT.

V and J are TRBV15 and TRBJ1-3; D gene unclear. The CDR3 has 13 amino acids. Looked up from germline, CDR1 is LNHNV and CDR2 is YYDKDF (reference sequence). V lost 2 bases to trimming and J lost 8 bases, with 10 bases between them. This CDR3 reads CATSRPTVDTIYF. DNA of the CDR3: TGTGCCACCAGCAGACCAACGGTAGACACCATATATTTT. Based on the CDR3 plus reference TRBV15 and TRBJ1-3, the full variable domain is DAMVIQNPRYQVTQFGKPVTLSCSQTLNHNVMYWYQQKSSQAPKLLFHYYDKDFNNEADTPDNFQSRRPNTSFCFLDIRSPGLGDTAMYLCATSRPTVDTIYFGEGSWLTVV.

V is TRBV7-6 and J is TRBJ1-6; the match to TRBD1 covers 9 bases. CDR3 size: 15 residues. Germline loops: CDR1 SGHVS, CDR2 FNYEAQ. Trimming took 5 bases from V and 7 from J; bases not matched to a gene: 6. The chain's CDR3 is CASSPAGTGNSPLHF. CDR3 bases: TGTGCCAGCAGCCCAGCCGGGACAGGGAATTCACCCCTCCACTTT.